This T cell receptor (beta chain) appears in the sequencing data of a study of blood T cell repertoires in COVID-19. Study summary: Sources were T cells, B-cell-depleted T cells, or PBMCs; the material itself was cDNA or gDNA.

After removal of 8 bases from V and 7 bases from J, the junction contained 4 bases not matched to a gene. The CDR3 is made up of 12 amino acids. The authors' processing: Reference gene primers were amplified, and this amplification served to estimate nucleated cell counts. TCRdb's copy holds only in-frame clones and misses some; the assay was immunoSEQ multiplex PCR. V, J and clone size derive from that table, while D and trimming were established from the DNA sequence. Of some 240,000 clones listed, roughly 89% are singletons. The sequencing sample was made of peripheral blood. The V and J genes are TRBV12-3 or TRBV12-4 and TRBJ2-1; TRBD2 matches 8 bases. The sequence was collected from a woman between 35 and 50 years old who had recovered from COVID-19. Written as DNA, the CDR3 is TGTGCCAGCCAGCCTAGCGGGAATGAGCAGTTCTTC. It encodes CASQPSGNEQFF.